Shown below are 20 T cell receptor beta chains from a single sample sequenced in a study of cytomegalovirus exposure and HLA in healthy donors. Method: immunoSEQ multiplex PCR; TCRdb's copy keeps in-frame clones and lacks some. Of over 200,000 clones in the sample, around four fifths were seen once. Material for sequencing was PBMCs. Receptors were obtained from a woman aged 30 to 39 in good health and CMV-seropositive.

This chain connects TRBV5-1 to TRBJ2-1; D possibly uses TRBD1 or TRBD2 (5 bases each). From germline, CDR1 is SGHRS and CDR2 YFSETQ. With 4 bases removed from V and 2 bases from J, the gap between germline ends came to 13 bases. This CDR3 contains 15 residues. The CDR3 protein is CASSPSGRPYNEQFF. CDR3 DNA sequence: TGCGCCAGCAGCCCCTCGGGGCGTCCCTACAATGAGCAGTTCTTC. The variable domain in full, completed from reference TRBV5-1 and TRBJ2-1, reads KAGVTQTPRYLIKTRGQQVTLSCSPISGHRSVSWYQQTPGQGLQFLFEYFSETQRNKGNFPGRFSGRQFSNSRSEMNVSTLELGDSALYLCASSPSGRPYNEQFFGPGTRLTVL.

The J gene is TRBJ1-1, the V gene TRBV28; D not resolved. This CDR3 has 14 amino acids. The germline CDR1 and CDR2 sequences are MDHEN and SYDVKM. V lost 5 bases and J lost 0, with 10 bases in between. The CDR3 loop reads CASSILGLNTEAFF. DNA of the CDR3: TGTGCCAGCAGTATCCTGGGCCTGAACACTGAAGCTTTCTTT.

The chain couples TRBV27 to TRBJ2-3, with D perhaps being TRBD1 or TRBD2 (6 bases each). The V gene lost 2 bases and the J gene lost 5 bases, with 14 bases spanning the gap. The CDR3 length is 15 residues. Germline CDR1 reads MNHEY; CDR2 reads SMNVEV (reference sequence). The CDR3 reads CASSLRGRHGDTQYF. The CDR3 DNA sequence: TGTGCCAGCAGTTTAAGGGGGAGGCATGGAGATACGCAGTATTTT.

This chain connects TRBV11-3 to TRBJ2-5, with 10 bases aligning to TRBD2. Trimming at V came to 2 bases and at J to 5 bases, leaving 5 bases not matched to a gene. Germline V lookup: CDR1 SGHNT, CDR2 YENEEA. This CDR3 comprises 15 residues. CDR3 amino acids: CASSLMVAGGETQYF. CDR3 nucleotides: TGTGCCAGCAGCTTAATGGTAGCGGGAGGTGAGACCCAGTACTTC. The variable domain in full, completed from reference TRBV11-3 and TRBJ2-5, reads EAGVVQSPRYKIIEKKQPVAFWCNPISGHNTLYWYLQNLGQGPELLIRYENEEAVDDSQLPKDRFSAERLKGVDSTLKIQPAELGDSAVYLCASSLMVAGGETQYFGPGTRLLVL.

The chain employs TRBV13 and TRBJ1-1; maybe TRBD1 (5 bases). Germline assignment: CDR1 PRHDT and CDR2 FYEKMQ (reference sequence). This CDR3 has 13 residues. The V end was cut by 8 bases, the J end by 8 bases, with 18 bases between. CDR3 sequence reads: CASDREGSGEAFF. The CDR3 DNA sequence: TGTGCCAGCGACAGAGAGGGGTCGGGGGAAGCTTTCTTT.

The chain couples TRBV4-1 to TRBJ2-2; the D is unclear. The CDR3 has 16 amino acids. The V gene lost 1 base and the J gene lost 5 bases, with 14 bases spanning the gap. Germline V lookup: CDR1 MGHRA, CDR2 YSYEKL. CDR3 sequence: CASSQGVGMVTGELFF. In DNA, the CDR3 is TGCGCCAGCAGCCAAGGCGTAGGGATGGTAACCGGGGAGCTGTTTTTT.

The rearrangement uses TRBV27 and TRBJ1-4, with D uncertain. Germline CDR1 is MNHEY and CDR2 is SMNVEV (reference sequence). The V end was cut by 2 bases, the J end by 0 bases, with 13 bases between. This CDR3 region has 17 residues. This CDR3 reads CASSLRQDLATNEKLFF. CDR3 in DNA: TGTGCCAGCAGTTTACGGCAGGATCTTGCAACTAATGAAAAACTGTTTTTT.

CDR3 protein: CAWARSYSNQPQHF. The CDR3 nucleotides are TGTGCCTGGGCCCGGAGTTATAGCAATCAGCCCCAGCATTTT. The chain employs TRBV30 and TRBJ1-5; D not resolved. The CDR3 is 14 residues long. V lost 5 bases, J lost 0 bases, and 11 bases lay in between. Germline CDR1 GTSNPN, CDR2 SVGIG (reference sequence).

The chain has TRBV5-6 and TRBJ2-7, with D perhaps TRBD1 or TRBD2 (5 bases each). CDR3 length: 16 amino acids. Deletions cut 0 bases from V and 1 base from J, with 14 bases between. Germline V gene data show CDR1 as SGHDT and CDR2 as YYEEEE. The CDR3 coding sequence is TGTGCCAGCAGCTTGGCCTTCCGGGGACGGTCCTACGAGCAGTACTTC. It translates to CASSLAFRGRSYEQYF.

The chain is built from TRBV12-2 and TRBJ2-2; TRBD2, the table's D call, was not compared with the DNA. TRBV12-2 is shown as a pseudogene. The CDR3 runs 12 residues. The CDR3 region is CAKREGDGELFF. Written as DNA, the CDR3 is TGTGCCAAAAGGGAGGGGGACGGGGAGCTGTTTTTT.

CDR3 DNA: TGTGCCTGGAGTAGACAGGGTTTAGCTTTCTTT. This sequence encodes CAWSRQGLAFF. The chain has TRBV30 and TRBJ1-1, with 7 bases aligning to TRBD1. V was pared by 2 bases and J by 10 bases, with 4 bases of the junction left unmatched. This CDR3 has 11 amino acids. Germline V CDR1 and CDR2: GTSNPN, SVGIG (reference sequence).

This chain joins TRBV9 and TRBJ2-2; tentatively, D is TRBD1 or TRBD2 (6 bases each). The V end was cut by 0 bases, the J end by 7 bases, with 10 bases between. CDR1 SGDLS and CDR2 YYNGEE come from the germline V gene. CDR3 length: 14 residues. DNA of the CDR3: TGTGCCAGCAGCGTAGGGGGGGCGAGCGGGGAGCTGTTTTTT. Translated, it gives CASSVGGASGELFF.

This clone was counted between two and nine times. The chain joins TRBV2 to TRBJ1-2; no definite D call. Trimming stripped 6 bases from V and 2 bases from J, with 10 bases between. Looked up from germline, CDR1 is SNHLY and CDR2 is FYNNEI. There are 13 residues in the CDR3. The CDR3: CASRLGFNYGYTF. The CDR3 nucleotides read TGTGCCAGCAGACTCGGGTTCAACTATGGCTACACCTTC.

This chain connects TRBV6-5 to TRBJ2-7; perhaps TRBD2 as D (6 bases). Germline loops: CDR1 MNHEY, CDR2 SVGAGI. The length of the CDR3 is 15 residues. Trimming took off 6 bases at V and 2 bases at J, with 17 bases between the two ends. The CDR3 loop reads CASRDSRSGTYEQYF. In DNA, the CDR3 is TGTGCCAGCAGAGACAGTCGTAGCGGCACCTACGAGCAGTACTTC.

The chain recombines TRBV5-1 with TRBJ2-5; D unresolved. V dropped 0 bases and J dropped 4 bases, with 1 base sitting between them. This CDR3 has 11 amino acids. CDR1 is SGHRS and CDR2 is YFSETQ in the germline V gene. This CDR3 is CASSLVETQYF. CDR3 DNA: TGCGCCAGCAGCTTGGTAGAGACCCAGTACTTC. The whole variable domain, remainder taken from reference TRBV5-1 and TRBJ2-5, is KAGVTQTPRYLIKTRGQQVTLSCSPISGHRSVSWYQQTPGQGLQFLFEYFSETQRNKGNFPGRFSGRQFSNSRSEMNVSTLELGDSALYLCASSLVETQYFGPGTRLLVL.

This clone was counted many times. This chain links TRBV7-2 with TRBJ2-2, with D possibly matching TRBD1 (6 bases). Trimming took 6 bases from V and 11 from J, leaving 16 bases between them. Germline CDR1 is SGHTA and CDR2 is FQGNSA. This CDR3 has 13 amino acids. The CDR3 loop is CASREQGTAELFF. CDR3 bases: TGTGCCAGCAGAGAACAGGGAACGGCCGAGCTGTTTTTT.

The chain recombines TRBV6-1 with TRBJ2-3, with 7 positions matching TRBD1. The trim removed 5 bases at V and 4 bases at J, leaving 6 bases unmatched. The CDR3 has 14 residues. From germline, CDR1 is MNHNS and CDR2 SASEGT. CDR3 sequence: CASSFPGGADTQYF. CDR3 DNA: TGTGCCAGCAGTTTCCCAGGGGGAGCAGATACGCAGTATTTT.

This chain uses TRBV27 with TRBJ2-1; no definite D call. Germline CDR1 and CDR2: MNHEY and SMNVEV (reference sequence). Trimming pared 7 bases from V and 9 bases from J, leaving 19 bases between. CDR3 length equals 14 residues. CDR3 region: CASTPASRSGEQFF. The CDR3 DNA reads TGTGCCAGCACCCCGGCCAGCCGATCGGGTGAGCAGTTCTTC.

DNA of the CDR3: TGTGCCAGCAGCTTGGGGCAGACATTAACCTACGAGCAGTACTTC. Its translation is CASSLGQTLTYEQYF. V gene TRBV7-2 combines with J gene TRBJ2-7; perhaps TRBD1 as D (5 bases). The germline V gene encodes CDR1 SGHTA and CDR2 FQGNSA. This CDR3 region has 15 residues. The V end lost 3 bases, the J end lost 2 bases, and 14 bases lay between the germline ends.

The rearrangement uses TRBV6-6 and TRBJ1-4, with D unclear. V was pared by 6 bases and J by 0 bases, with 8 bases between. The CDR3 totals 14 residues. Germline V gives CDR1 MNHNY, CDR2 SVGAGI (reference sequence). CDR3 coding DNA: TGTGCCAGCAGAAACTTCCCAACTAATGAAAAACTGTTTTTT. Amino acids: CASRNFPTNEKLFF.